Listed here is a single T cell receptor (beta chain). Germline V gives CDR1 PRHDT, CDR2 FYEKMQ (reference sequence). After removal of 4 bases from V and 0 bases from J, the junction contained 9 bases not matched to a gene. The CDR3 spans 19 residues. In the source study's methods: Reference gene primer amplification in the assay estimated nucleated cell counts. Using immunoSEQ multiplex PCR, the repertoire was profiled, and TCRdb retains in-frame clones only, with some absent. That table is the source of V, J and clone size, and D and trimming were worked out from the DNA. The table includes 450,000 or so clones, 80% to 90% detected once. The record originates from a study of blood T cell repertoires in COVID-19.

This clonotype originated in a man aged 18 to 35 with COVID-19, enrolled during active disease. This chain uses TRBV13 with TRBJ2-3, with 14 positions matching TRBD2. The specimen sequenced was peripheral blood. The CDR3 sequence: CASSSKGLAGGTSTDTQYF. CDR3 DNA sequence: TGTGCCAGCAGCTCAAAAGGACTAGCGGGGGGAACTAGCACAGATACGCAGTATTTT. Drawing the rest from reference TRBV13 and TRBJ2-3, the complete variable domain is AAGVIQSPRHLIKEKRETATLKCYPIPRHDTVYWYQQGPGQDPQFLISFYEKMQSDKGSIPDRFSAQQFSDYHSELNMSSLELGDSALYFCASSSKGLAGGTSTDTQYFGPGTRLTVL.